This T cell receptor beta chain comes out of a study of T-cell memory formation after mild COVID-19. About the study: Clusters were largely donor specific. Notes on the study in general: The study found balanced CD4/CD8 in clones contracting day 15 to 85 and a CD4+ lean in later expanders.

A few counts support this clonotype. What it binds is unknown. UMIs and sample barcodes were carried by the TCR alpha and TCR beta cDNA libraries that 5'RACE produced using constant-segment primers. TCRdb re-analysed the 5' RACE reads in MiXCR, keeping a single row per CDR3 protein. This sample has roughly 280,000 distinct CDR3 sequences, with around 8% found just once. Trimming shortened V by 1 base and J by 4 bases, and 13 bases separated the two germline ends. The CDR3 runs 15 residues. Germline V gene data show CDR1 as DFQATT and CDR2 as SNEGSKA (reference sequence). This chain connects TRBV20-1 to TRBJ2-2; D possibly corresponds to TRBD1 (6 bases). Sequencing was done on a sample of PBMCs or a T cell subset sorted from them (not recorded which). The sequence was obtained from a man aged 18 to 30 who had mild COVID-19 (a few samples of this study predate the infection). Cell type and time point are not known. The DNA for the CDR3 is TGCAGTGCTAGAGCAGCAGGGGCGGGCACCGGGGAGCTGTTTTTT. Translating it yields CSARAAGAGTGELFF.